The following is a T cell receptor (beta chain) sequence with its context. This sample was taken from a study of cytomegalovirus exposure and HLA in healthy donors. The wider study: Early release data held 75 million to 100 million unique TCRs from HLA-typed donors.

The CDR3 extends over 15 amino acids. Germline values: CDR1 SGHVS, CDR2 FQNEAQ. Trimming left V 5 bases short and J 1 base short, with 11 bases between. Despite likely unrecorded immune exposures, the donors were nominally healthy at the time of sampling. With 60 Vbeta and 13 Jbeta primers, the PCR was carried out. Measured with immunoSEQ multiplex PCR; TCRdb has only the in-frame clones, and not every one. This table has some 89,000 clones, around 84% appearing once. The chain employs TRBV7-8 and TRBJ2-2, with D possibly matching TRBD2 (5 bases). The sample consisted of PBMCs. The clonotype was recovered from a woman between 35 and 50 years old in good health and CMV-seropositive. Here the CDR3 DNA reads TGTGCCAGCAGCGCACGGGATGAGAACACCGGGGAGCTGTTTTTT. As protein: CASSARDENTGELFF.